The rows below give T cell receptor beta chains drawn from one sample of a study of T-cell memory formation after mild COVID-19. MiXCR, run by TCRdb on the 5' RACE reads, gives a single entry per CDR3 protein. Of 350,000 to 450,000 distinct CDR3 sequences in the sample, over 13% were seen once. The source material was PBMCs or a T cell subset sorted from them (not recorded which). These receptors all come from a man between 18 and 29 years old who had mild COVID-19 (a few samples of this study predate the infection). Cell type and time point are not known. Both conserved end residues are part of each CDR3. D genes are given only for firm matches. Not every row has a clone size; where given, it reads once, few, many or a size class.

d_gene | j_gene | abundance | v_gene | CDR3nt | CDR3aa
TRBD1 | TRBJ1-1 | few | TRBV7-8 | TGTGCCAGCAGTCGACAGGGGTCGAGCACTGAAGCTTTCTTT | CASSRQGSSTEAFF
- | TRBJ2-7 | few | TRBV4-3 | TGCGCCAGCAGCCAAGGACCGGGACGGCACTACGAGCAGTACTTC | CASSQGPGRHYEQYF
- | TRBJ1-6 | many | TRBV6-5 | TGTGCCAGCAGTTGGGGGAATTCACCCCTCCACTTT | CASSWGNSPLHF
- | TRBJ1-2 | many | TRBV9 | TGTGCCAGCAGCGTCGGTTCCGATGCCTATGGCTACACCTTC | CASSVGSDAYGYTF
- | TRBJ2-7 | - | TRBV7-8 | TGTGCCAGCAGCTTAGAGCAAAGCTCCTACGAGCAGTACTTC | CASSLEQSSYEQYF
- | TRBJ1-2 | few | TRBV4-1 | TGCGCCAGCAGCCAAGATGACGGACGAGTCTATGGCTACACCTTC | CASSQDDGRVYGYTF
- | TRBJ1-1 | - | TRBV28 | TGTGCCAGCAACCTTCTGAGGACTGAAGCTTTCTTT | CASNLLRTEAFF
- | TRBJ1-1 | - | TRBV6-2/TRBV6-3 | TGTGCCAGCAGTCGGGGATACGGGGACACTGAAGCTTTCTTT | CASSRGYGDTEAFF
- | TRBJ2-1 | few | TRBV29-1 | TGCAGCGTTGGTAGGGCTAGCTCCTACAATGAGCAGTTCTTC | CSVGRASSYNEQFF
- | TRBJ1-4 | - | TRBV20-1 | TGCAGTGCTAGAGCCTTCTCCATGGGGCCTAATGAAAAACTGTTTTTT | CSARAFSMGPNEKLFF
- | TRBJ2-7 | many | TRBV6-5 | TGTGCCAGCAGTTTTCAGGGGTCCTACGAGCAGTACTTC | CASSFQGSYEQYF
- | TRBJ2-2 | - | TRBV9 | TGTGCCAGCAGCGAGGACAGCCTCGGGGAGCTGTTTTTT | CASSEDSLGELFF
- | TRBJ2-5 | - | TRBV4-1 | TGCGCCAGCAGCCAAGGTAACCCAGGCCTCCAAGAGACCCAGTACTTC | CASSQGNPGLQETQYF
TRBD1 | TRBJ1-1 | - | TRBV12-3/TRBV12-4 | TGTGCCAGCGGGGACAGGGTGGACACTGAAGCTTTCTTT | CASGDRVDTEAFF
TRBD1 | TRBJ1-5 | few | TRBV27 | TGTGCCAGCAGCAAATTAAGGGACAGTGAACAGCCCCAGCATTTT | CASSKLRDSEQPQHF
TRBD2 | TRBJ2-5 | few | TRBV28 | TGTGCCAGCAGTCCAAGTGGGGCAGTCCCGACTAGCCCTGGCTACCGAGAGACCCAGTACTTC | CASSPSGAVPTSPGYRETQYF
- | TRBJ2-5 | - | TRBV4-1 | TGCGCCAGCAGCCGCCGAGCAGGTACTGGGGAGACCCAGTACTTC | CASSRRAGTGETQYF
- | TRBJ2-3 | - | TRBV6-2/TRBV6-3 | TGTGCCAGCACCCCCCGGGTTACTAGCACAGATACGCAGTATTTT | CASTPRVTSTDTQYF
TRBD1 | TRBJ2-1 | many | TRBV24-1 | TGTGCCACCAGTGAAACTGACAGGGATCCCTACAATGAGCAGTTCTTC | CATSETDRDPYNEQFF
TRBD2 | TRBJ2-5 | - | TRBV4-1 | TGCGCCAGCAGCCACTCTGGACTAGCGGAAGAGACCCAGTACTTC | CASSHSGLAEETQYF
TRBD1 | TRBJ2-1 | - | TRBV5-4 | TGTGCCAGCAGCTTTGACAGGGGGCGTCATAATGAGCAGTTCTTC | CASSFDRGRHNEQFF
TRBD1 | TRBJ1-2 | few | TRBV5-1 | TGCGCCAGCAGCGGGACAGGGGGGGGCTATGGCTACACCTTC | CASSGTGGGYGYTF